The present T cell receptor beta chain was sequenced within a study of shared clonotypes between healthy human individuals. Profiled with immunoSEQ multiplex PCR; TCRdb holds only in-frame clones, not every one. The data contain around 1,000,000 clones, 70% to 80% of them seen just once; the ten biggest clones take up approximately 0.95%. The CDR3 consists of 15 residues. CDR1 and CDR2 from the germline V gene are MDHEN and SYDVKM. Germline trimming cut 3 bases from V and 3 bases from J; bases unmatched to any gene: 8. The table lists this clone with a few counts. The sample comprised memory CD4+ T cells from PBMCs. Specified subset: CD45RA-negative fraction. The receptor comes from a young man in good health. Some clones in this sample may be carry-over from other donors' samples. The chain combines TRBV28 with TRBJ2-7; 7 bases align to TRBD1. CDR3 in DNA: TGTGCCAGCAGTTTTCTACAGGGGCTTAACTACGAGCAGTACTTC. Protein product: CASSFLQGLNYEQYF.